This T cell receptor (beta chain) was observed in a study of cytomegalovirus exposure and HLA in healthy donors. Use of 60 Vbeta and 13 Jbeta primers characterized the PCR. The method was immunoSEQ multiplex PCR; TCRdb's version includes in-frame clones alone and lacks a portion of them. The sample lists 170,000 or so clones, less than 90% occurring once. The CDR3 is made up of 14 amino acids. V lost 0 bases and J lost 1, with 7 bases in between. Per germline, CDR1 SGHNT and CDR2 YYREEE (reference sequence). This clone was recorded once. The genes are TRBV5-4 and TRBJ2-5; no definite D call. Input material: PBMCs. The TCR comes from a man younger than 30 in good health and CMV-seronegative. The CDR3 bases are TGTGCCAGCAGCTTGGGGGCCCCCCAAGAGACCCAGTACTTC. This codes for CASSLGAPQETQYF.